Below are 21 T cell receptor beta chains sequenced from a single sample in a study of T cells in Graves' hyperthyroidism and ophthalmopathy. Amplified TCR beta CDR3 regions came from RNA transcripts. Using the HTBI primer set, a first-round RT-PCR was run on the TCR CDR3. TCRdb ran MiXCR on the multiplex PCR reads and lists one entry per CDR3 protein. Of hundreds of thousands of distinct CDR3 sequences detected, approximately 14% appear once; the ten largest clones hold roughly 14%. The sample consisted of blood. The receptor set was obtained from a woman between 40 and 50 years old with Graves' hyperthyroidism.

This clonotype was seen a few times. This sequence joins TRBV9 and TRBJ2-3; D not certain. Germline CDR1 SGDLS, CDR2 YYNGEE. The CDR3 consists of 15 residues. V shed 0 bases and J shed 4 bases, with 12 bases lying between them. This chain's CDR3 is CASSVANSRADTQYF. The DNA of the CDR3 is TGTGCCAGCAGCGTAGCAAACTCGAGAGCAGATACGCAGTATTTT.

Regarding this clonotype: Being one base from a much bigger clone, this may be a read error. The rearrangement uses TRBV28 and TRBJ2-7; TRBD1 is a possible D gene (6 bases). The V gene's germline CDR1 is MDHEN and CDR2 SYDVKM. This CDR3 comprises 14 residues. DNA of the CDR3: TGTGCCAGCAGTCCCTCCCCAACAGGGTACGAGCGGTACTTC. It specifies CASSPSPTGYERYF.

This clonotype showed up many times. The rearrangement uses TRBV15 and TRBJ2-7; 7 bases align to TRBD2. V dropped 0 bases and J dropped 4; count of bases not matched to a gene: 12. Germline-derived CDR1 and CDR2 are LNHNV and YYDKDF (reference sequence). This CDR3 region has 17 residues. DNA of the CDR3: TGTGCCACCAGCAGAGATCCCGGCGCAAGCGGGAAGTACGAGCAGTACTTC. It translates to CATSRDPGASGKYEQYF.

This clonotype was counted many times. The chain links TRBV7-9 to TRBJ2-3; unclear D gene. Germline assignment: CDR1 SEHNR and CDR2 FQNEAQ (reference sequence). The germline V and J ends were trimmed by 0 bases and 2 bases, with 9 bases remaining between them. This CDR3 is 15 amino acids long. Written as DNA, the CDR3 is TGTGCCAGCAGCTTAGCGGAGAAGATCACAGATACGCAGTATTTT. Amino acid sequence: CASSLAEKITDTQYF.

This clonotype was recorded at least ten times. The V and J genes are TRBV3-1 and TRBJ2-5; tentatively, D is TRBD1 (5 bases). Germline V CDR1 and CDR2: LGHDT, YNNKEL (reference sequence). Trimming pared 0 bases from V and 4 bases from J, leaving 12 bases between. The CDR3 loop spans 15 amino acids. CDR3: CASSQDVGHRETQYF. The CDR3 region has the DNA TGTGCCAGCAGCCAAGACGTCGGACACCGAGAGACCCAGTACTTC.

On this clonotype: A single base separates this from a much larger clone, so it may be a read error. The chain employs TRBV28 and TRBJ2-7; 8 bases map to TRBD2. CDR1 and CDR2 (germline): MDHEN, SYDVKM. The CDR3 has 15 amino acids. CDR3 amino acids: CASSLRGRNPYERYF. CDR3 in DNA: TGTGCCAGCAGTTTACGCGGGAGGAACCCCTACGAGCGGTACTTC.

This clonotype was found many times. The chain uses TRBV20-1 and TRBJ2-3; D gene uncertain. The germline V and J ends were trimmed by 6 bases and 6 bases, with 10 bases remaining between them. In germline, CDR1 is DFQATT, CDR2 SNEGSKA (reference sequence). This CDR3 has 11 amino acids. In DNA form, the CDR3 reads TGCAGTGCCCCTCTCCCTGATACGCAGTATTTT. Protein product: CSAPLPDTQYF.

This clonotype was detected only a few times. The rearrangement uses TRBV14 and TRBJ2-6; D gene uncertain. The CDR3 covers 18 residues. Germline-derived CDR1 and CDR2 are SGHDN and FVKESK. The V and J ends lost 4 bases and 0 bases respectively, with 16 bases between them. CDR3 in amino acids: CASSPLRASNSGANVLTF. The CDR3 nucleotides read TGTGCCAGCAGCCCGCTTAGGGCTTCAAACTCTGGGGCCAACGTCCTGACTTTC.

At least ten counts were recorded for this clonotype. The CDR3 is CASSALFGATEAFF. CDR3 in DNA: TGTGCCAGCAGTGCCTTGTTTGGGGCCACTGAAGCTTTCTTT. The gene calls are TRBV2 and TRBJ1-1; TRBD1 might be the D (5 bases). V lost 4 bases and J lost 4, with 13 bases in between. Germline V gene sequence: CDR1 SNHLY, CDR2 FYNNEI. This CDR3 region has 14 residues.

This clonotype was recorded a few times. The chain combines TRBV6-1 with TRBJ2-5; D is ambiguous. Between the trimmed V and J ends, which lost 3 bases and 8 bases, there was a span of 19 bases. The CDR3 consists of 15 residues. CDR1 is MNHNS and CDR2 is SASEGT in the germline V gene. The CDR3, as DNA: TGTGCCAGCAGTGACCTGGTCACCCCGACTTTAACCCAGTACTTC. Translated: CASSDLVTPTLTQYF.

This clonotype was seen ten or more times. The rearrangement uses TRBV5-1 and TRBJ2-3, with D perhaps TRBD1 (6 bases). Germline CDR1 is SGHRS and CDR2 is YFSETQ. The CDR3 has 15 residues. V shed 4 bases and J shed 2 bases, with 14 bases lying between them. The CDR3 DNA reads as TGCGCCAGCAGCCTGTCCGGACAGATCACAGATACGCAGTATTTT. This gives the protein CASSLSGQITDTQYF.

This clonotype was picked up a small number of times. The rearrangement uses TRBV15 and TRBJ1-1; D perhaps matches TRBD1 (5 bases). The CDR3 is 13 amino acids. Deletions cut 2 bases from V and 6 bases from J, with 10 bases between. Germline V lookup: CDR1 LNHNV, CDR2 YYDKDF (reference sequence). The CDR3 reads CATSRSGEAEAFF. For the CDR3, the DNA is TGTGCCACCAGCAGATCGGGGGAAGCTGAAGCTTTCTTT.

The table lists this clonotype with a few counts. The chain uses TRBV3-1 and TRBJ1-2, with 7 bases that match TRBD1. J gave up 2 bases and V 3 bases, and 3 bases lay outside the gene matches. Germline loops: CDR1 LGHDT, CDR2 YNNKEL (reference sequence). The CDR3 has 14 amino acids. The CDR3 loop is CASSQGQLNYGYTF. DNA of the CDR3: TGTGCCAGCAGCCAGGGACAGCTCAACTATGGCTACACCTTC.

This clonotype has just a few counts. The V gene is TRBV5-1, the J gene TRBJ2-1; the D is unclear. The germline V and J ends were trimmed by 0 bases and 8 bases, with 9 bases remaining between them. CDR3 length: 13 residues. Per germline, CDR1 SGHRS and CDR2 YFSETQ. CDR3 loop: CASSLDGVDEQFF. The CDR3, as DNA: TGCGCCAGCAGCTTGGATGGTGTCGATGAGCAGTTCTTC.

This clonotype was counted ten times or more. This chain uses TRBV28 with TRBJ2-5, with D possibly TRBD2 on 6 matching bases. Trimming shortened V by 4 bases and J by 3 bases, and 9 bases separated the two germline ends. The V gene's germline CDR1 is MDHEN and CDR2 SYDVKM. The CDR3 sequence is 13 residues long. CDR3: CASSWSGEETQYF. As DNA, the CDR3 is TGTGCCAGCAGTTGGTCGGGAGAAGAGACCCAGTACTTC.

In its sample, this clonotype was seen many times. This chain links TRBV2 with TRBJ1-5; D is unclear. The CDR3 consists of 15 residues. Germline V gene data show CDR1 as SNHLY and CDR2 as FYNNEI. Trimming removed 4 bases at V and 0 bases at J, with 10 bases between. The CDR3: CASSGWGYSNQPQHF. The CDR3 DNA reads TGTGCCAGCAGTGGCTGGGGTTATAGCAATCAGCCCCAGCATTTT.

In this sample, this clonotype turned up many times. This sequence joins TRBV5-1 and TRBJ1-1, with a tentative D call TRBD1 (5 bases). Deletions cut 4 bases from V and 4 bases from J, with 14 bases between. Germline-derived CDR1 and CDR2 are SGHRS and YFSETQ. This CDR3 contains 14 residues. The CDR3 here is CASSRVSGGTEAFF. DNA of the CDR3: TGCGCCAGCAGCCGGGTATCGGGGGGCACTGAAGCTTTCTTT.

Here the CDR3 reads CSVGTSGSTDTQYF. CDR3 bases: TGCAGCGTTGGTACTAGCGGGAGCACAGATACGCAGTATTTT. The rearrangement joins TRBV29-1 to TRBJ2-3, with TRBD2 identical over 9 bases. This CDR3 spans 14 amino acids. The germline CDR1 and CDR2 sequences are SQVTM and ANQGSEA. Trimming cost V 4 bases and J 0 bases; bases outside gene matches: 2.

This clonotype has ten or more counts. The chain carries TRBV28 and TRBJ2-1, with D tentatively TRBD2 (6 bases). The V end lost 1 base, the J end lost 2 bases, and 12 bases lay between the germline ends. The CDR3 has 16 residues. CDR1 MDHEN and CDR2 SYDVKM come from the germline V gene. The chain's CDR3 is CASSLSGLTPYNEQFF. CDR3 DNA sequence: TGTGCCAGCAGTTTATCGGGACTCACGCCCTACAATGAGCAGTTCTTC.

This clonotype was seen repeatedly, ten times or more. This chain uses TRBV5-1 with TRBJ2-2; 9 bases map to TRBD2. The V and J ends lost 0 bases and 1 base, in that order; junction bases with no gene match: 13. The CDR3 loop spans 20 amino acids. The germline gives CDR1 SGHRS, CDR2 YFSETQ. This chain's CDR3 is CASSLAPGLARTLNTGELFF. The CDR3 nucleotides read TGCGCCAGCAGCTTGGCCCCGGGACTAGCTAGAACTTTGAACACCGGGGAGCTGTTTTTT. Together with reference TRBV5-1 and TRBJ2-2, the CDR3 gives the full variable domain: KAGVTQTPRYLIKTRGQQVTLSCSPISGHRSVSWYQQTPGQGLQFLFEYFSETQRNKGNFPGRFSGRQFSNSRSEMNVSTLELGDSALYLCASSLAPGLARTLNTGELFFGEGSRLTVL.

The J gene is TRBJ2-7, the V gene TRBV24-1; 10 bases line up with TRBD1. The junction had 6 bases not matched to a gene; V was cut back by 3 bases and J by 5 bases. Germline-derived CDR1 and CDR2 are KGHDR and SFDVKD. The length of the CDR3 is 15 residues. The CDR3 sequence is CATSDADRGLNEQYF. The CDR3 coding sequence is TGTGCCACCAGTGATGCTGACAGGGGGCTGAACGAGCAGTACTTC.